This T cell receptor (beta chain) appears in the sequencing data of a study of T cell responses to AZD1222 COVID-19 vaccine. Notes on this clone: Its cognate antigen is unknown.

Study results and limitations: Once two AZD1222 doses were given, Spike-specific TCR breadth and depth went up. Females made up more of the donors, who were largely white British, and clonal diversity may have come out too low.

Produced via immunoSEQ multiplex PCR; TCRdb's table is partial and in-frame only. This table has tens of thousands of clones, approximately 80% appearing once. Germline lookup yields CDR1 SGHRS and CDR2 YFSETQ. This CDR3 contains 17 residues. Losses at the gene ends were 3 bases for V and 6 bases for J; bases not matched to a gene: 13. The sequencing here drew on peripheral blood, taken 28 days after the second AZD1222 dose. The sequence came from an adult who received the AZD1222 COVID-19 vaccine. V gene TRBV5-1 combines with J gene TRBJ2-2, with 8 bases lining up with TRBD2. The CDR3 protein is CASSYFWRGASSGELFF. CDR3 nucleotides: TGCGCCAGCAGCTATTTTTGGCGGGGGGCGTCCTCCGGGGAGCTGTTTTTT.